The 5 T cell receptor beta chains reported below all come from one sample, sequenced in a study of Graves' ophthalmopathy and Graves' hyperthyroidism (dated by TCRdb to about 2018). The sequencer listed for this sample is Illumina HiSeq 2000. For repertoire sequencing, the TCR beta CDR3 regions were amplified from RNA transcripts. A first-round RT-PCR used HTBI primers with the Qiagen OneStep RT-PCR kit, followed by a second-round multiplex PCR, size selection and purification. TCRdb redid the processing of the public reads, applying fastp at Q25 and MiXCR, and retained in-frame beta chains. For every CDR3 protein sequence, its rows merge into one entry that carries the most common genes and DNA. For this sample the table gives almost 750,000 distinct CDR3 sequences, of which roughly 40% were detected only once. About 40% of the sample rests with the top ten. Sequencing was carried out using peripheral blood. The receptors originated from an adult man with Graves' ophthalmopathy.

This clonotype was picked up a small number of times. This chain uses TRBV12-3 or TRBV12-4 with TRBJ2-7, with 10 bases lining up with TRBD1. This CDR3 is 14 amino acids long. Trimming took 5 bases from V and 5 from J; bases not matched to a gene: 6. This chain's CDR3 is CASSPGQGVHEQYF. CDR3 in DNA: TGTGCCAGCAGTCCAGGACAGGGGGTCCACGAGCAGTACTTC.

The chain is built from TRBV9 and TRBJ1-6; 10 bases align to TRBD1. CDR1 is SGDLS and CDR2 is YYNGEE in the germline V gene. The CDR3 has 14 residues. The J segment lost 9 bases and the V segment lost 3 bases, leaving 3 bases of the junction unmatched. For the CDR3, the DNA is TGTGCCAGCAGCGGGGGACAGGGGATTTCACCCCTCCACTTT. Amino acids: CASSGGQGISPLHF. Drawing the rest from reference TRBV9 and TRBJ1-6, the complete variable domain is DSGVTQTPKHLITATGQRVTLRCSPRSGDLSVYWYQQSLDQGLQFLIQYYNGEERAKGNILERFSAQQFPDLHSELNLSSLELGDSALYFCASSGGQGISPLHFGNGTRLTVT.

This clonotype was seen once. V usage is TRBV29-1 and J usage is TRBJ2-1; D may be TRBD1 or TRBD2 (5 bases each). Germline V gene sequence: CDR1 SQVTM, CDR2 ANQGSEA. The CDR3 is 12 residues long. CDR3 sequence: CAGAGPYNEQFF. In DNA form, the CDR3 reads TGCGCCGGGGCAGGACCCTACAATGAGCAGTTCTTC.

The gene calls are TRBV24-1 and TRBJ1-2; possibly TRBD1 for D (5 bases). The V end was cut by 4 bases, the J end by 4 bases, with 12 bases between. Germline V gene sequence: CDR1 KGHDR, CDR2 SFDVKD. The CDR3 is 14 residues long. The CDR3 DNA sequence: TGTGCCACCAGTGACCCGGACACCATCTATGGCTACACCTTC. As protein: CATSDPDTIYGYTF.

V gene TRBV25-1 combines with J gene TRBJ1-5; D gene ambiguous. The CDR3 loop spans 14 amino acids. V was trimmed by 5 bases and J by 6 bases, leaving 14 bases between them. Per the germline V gene, CDR1 is MGHDK and CDR2 is SYGVNS. CDR3 region: CASSFGQLRQPQHF. Written as DNA, the CDR3 is TGTGCCAGCAGTTTTGGGCAGCTACGTCAGCCCCAGCATTTT. The whole variable domain, remainder taken from reference TRBV25-1 and TRBJ1-5, is EADIYQTPRYLVIGTGKKITLECSQTMGHDKMYWYQQDPGMELHLIHYSYGVNSTEKGDLSSESTVSRIRTEHFPLTLESARPSHTSQYLCASSFGQLRQPQHFGDGTRLSIL.